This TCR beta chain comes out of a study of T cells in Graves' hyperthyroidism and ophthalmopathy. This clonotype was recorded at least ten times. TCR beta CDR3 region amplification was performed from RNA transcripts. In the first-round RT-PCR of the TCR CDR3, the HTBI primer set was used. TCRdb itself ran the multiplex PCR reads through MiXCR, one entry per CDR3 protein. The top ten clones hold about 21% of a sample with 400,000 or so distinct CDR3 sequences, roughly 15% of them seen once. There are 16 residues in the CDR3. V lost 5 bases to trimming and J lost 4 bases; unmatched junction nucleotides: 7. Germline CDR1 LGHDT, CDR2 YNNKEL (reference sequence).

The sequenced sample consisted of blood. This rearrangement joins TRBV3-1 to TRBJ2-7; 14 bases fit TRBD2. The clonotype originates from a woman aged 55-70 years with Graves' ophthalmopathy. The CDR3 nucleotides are TGTGCCAGCAGCACGGGACTAGCGGGAGCATTATACGAGCAGTACTTC. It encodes CASSTGLAGALYEQYF.